Presented here are 9 T cell receptor beta chains from one specimen sequenced in a study of radiotherapy plus CTLA-4 blockade in lung cancer. Some clones are missing from TCRdb's copy, which holds only in-frame ones; the method was immunoSEQ multiplex PCR. This sample has over 80,000 clones, with roughly four fifths found just once. Sample: peripheral blood, taken from a patient treated with radiotherapy plus ipilimumab. The receptors derive from a human donor with non-small cell lung cancer who had stable disease on radiotherapy plus ipilimumab.

CDR3 sequence (DNA): TGTGCCAGCAGCGGATCTACGACAGGGGTTTCGAACACTGAAGCTTTCTTT. This sequence encodes CASSGSTTGVSNTEAFF. J is TRBJ1-1 and V is TRBV7-8, with 8 bases matching TRBD1. CDR3 length: 17 amino acids. Trimming removed 5 bases from V and 1 base from J; junction bases left unmatched: 12. The V gene's germline CDR1 is SGHVS and CDR2 FQNEAQ.

A few counts support this clone. The rearrangement links TRBV2 to TRBJ2-3, with 8 nucleotides matching TRBD2. V lost 4 bases to trimming and J lost 4 bases; unmatched junction nucleotides: 7. Germline values: CDR1 SNHLY, CDR2 FYNNEI. The CDR3 has 15 residues. The CDR3 sequence is CASSAQAGAADTQYF. Written as DNA, the CDR3 is TGTGCCAGCAGTGCTCAAGCGGGGGCCGCAGATACGCAGTATTTT.

The V and J genes are TRBV6-5 and TRBJ2-7, with 8 positions matching TRBD2. CDR1 is MNHEY, CDR2 SVGAGI, per germline. The CDR3 covers 15 residues. The J segment lost 6 bases and the V segment lost 6 bases, leaving 13 bases of the junction unmatched. The CDR3 loop reads CASSALGRGEREQYF. The CDR3 bases are TGTGCCAGCAGCGCCCTGGGGCGGGGGGAGCGCGAGCAGTACTTC.

This chain joins TRBV7-8 and TRBJ2-7; either TRBD1 or TRBD2 may supply D (6 bases each). V was trimmed by 4 bases and J by 6 bases, leaving 19 bases between them. This CDR3 contains 15 residues. CDR1 is SGHVS and CDR2 is FQNEAQ in the germline V gene. CDR3 nucleotides: TGTGCCAGCAGCTCCGTCGGGGGCTATTCCACCGAGCAGTACTTC. It codes for CASSSVGGYSTEQYF.

The chain has TRBV9 and TRBJ1-4, with D perhaps matching TRBD1 (5 bases). The CDR3 has 15 amino acids. Trimming took off 0 bases at V and 4 bases at J, with 10 bases between the two ends. Germline CDR1 is SGDLS and CDR2 is YYNGEE. This chain's CDR3 is CASSVEGSRNEKLFF. The DNA of the CDR3 is TGTGCCAGCAGCGTAGAGGGGAGTCGTAATGAAAAACTGTTTTTT.

The V gene is TRBV7-8, the J gene TRBJ1-5; D remains unclear. V was shortened by 0 bases and J by 4 bases, with 10 bases between the two germline ends. Germline V CDR1 and CDR2: SGHVS, FQNEAQ. This CDR3 region has 15 residues. The CDR3 sequence is CASSLAFGPNQPQHF. The CDR3 bases are TGTGCCAGCAGCTTAGCGTTCGGACCTAATCAGCCCCAGCATTTT. Looking up the rest from reference TRBV7-8 and TRBJ1-5 gives the full variable domain: GAGVSQSPRYKVAKRGQDVALRCDPISGHVSLFWYQQALGQGPEFLTYFQNEAQLDKSGLPSDRFFAERPEGSVSTLKIQRTQQEDSAVYLCASSLAFGPNQPQHFGDGTRLSIL.

This clone was seen once. The chain uses TRBV19 and TRBJ1-5; the D gene is possibly TRBD1 (5 bases). The length of the CDR3 is 14 residues. CDR1 and CDR2 (germline): LNHDA, SQIVND (reference sequence). The V and J ends lost 6 bases and 6 bases respectively, with 15 bases between them. This CDR3 reads CASSRLGVGQPQHF. As DNA, the CDR3 is TGTGCCAGTAGCCGCCTAGGGGTAGGTCAGCCCCAGCATTTT.

The chain joins TRBV28 to TRBJ2-1; D is unresolved. Germline lookup yields CDR1 MDHEN and CDR2 SYDVKM. The CDR3 is 14 residues long. V shed 2 bases and J shed 5 bases, with 10 bases lying between them. The CDR3 DNA is TGTGCCAGCAGTTTAGCGCGACCCGACAATGAGCAGTTCTTC. Amino acid sequence: CASSLARPDNEQFF.

The genes are TRBV7-3 and TRBJ2-1, with D perhaps given as TRBD1 or TRBD2 (5 bases each). Germline CDR1 SGHTA, CDR2 FQGTGA. V gave up 0 bases and J gave up 9 bases, with 12 bases separating them. The CDR3 runs to 14 residues. In DNA, the CDR3 is TGTGCCAGCAGCTTAACGTCGGGACCGGGTGAGCAGTTCTTC. Translation: CASSLTSGPGEQFF.